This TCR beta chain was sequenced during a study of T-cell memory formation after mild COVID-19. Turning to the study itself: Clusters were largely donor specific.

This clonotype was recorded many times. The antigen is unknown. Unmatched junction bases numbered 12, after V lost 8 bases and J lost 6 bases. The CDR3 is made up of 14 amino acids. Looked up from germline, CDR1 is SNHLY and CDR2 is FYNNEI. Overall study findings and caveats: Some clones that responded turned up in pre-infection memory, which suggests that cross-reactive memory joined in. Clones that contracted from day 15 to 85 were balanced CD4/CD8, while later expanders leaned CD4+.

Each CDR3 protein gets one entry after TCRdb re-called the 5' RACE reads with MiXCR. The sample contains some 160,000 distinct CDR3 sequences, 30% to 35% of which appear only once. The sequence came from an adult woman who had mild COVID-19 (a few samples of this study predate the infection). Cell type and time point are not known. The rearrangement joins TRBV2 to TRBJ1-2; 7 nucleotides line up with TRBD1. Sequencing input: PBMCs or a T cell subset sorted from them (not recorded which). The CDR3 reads CASLDRVLSHGYTF. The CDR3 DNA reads TGTGCCAGCCTCGACAGGGTCTTATCCCATGGCTACACCTTC.